This T cell receptor (beta chain) was obtained from a study of OX40 agonist ivuxolimab in advanced cancers. Study-level background: The group had a mean age of roughly 56 years, ranged from about 23 to 79, and was around 86% male. Study findings and constraints: Normalized T-cell clonal expansion was also low in some nonresponders.

This clone appeared a few times. What it recognizes is unknown. V lost 2 bases, J lost 10 bases, and 15 bases lay in between. Germline lookup yields CDR1 LGHNA and CDR2 YSLEER. There are 15 residues in the CDR3. Repertoires were generated with immunoSEQ multiplex PCR, while TCRdb's copy carries only in-frame clones and drops some. Of about 5,100 clones listed, 66% are singletons. Specimen: CD4+ or CD8+ T cells sorted from blood, collected in a trial of the OX40 agonist ivuxolimab. The clonotype originates from an adult with an advanced solid tumor such as melanoma, head and neck, liver or kidney cancer. V usage is TRBV4-3 and J usage is TRBJ1-6; D perhaps matches TRBD1 (5 bases). DNA of the CDR3: TGCGCCAGCAGCCAATATTCTCAGGGTGGCTCACCCCTCCACTTT. Translation: CASSQYSQGGSPLHF.